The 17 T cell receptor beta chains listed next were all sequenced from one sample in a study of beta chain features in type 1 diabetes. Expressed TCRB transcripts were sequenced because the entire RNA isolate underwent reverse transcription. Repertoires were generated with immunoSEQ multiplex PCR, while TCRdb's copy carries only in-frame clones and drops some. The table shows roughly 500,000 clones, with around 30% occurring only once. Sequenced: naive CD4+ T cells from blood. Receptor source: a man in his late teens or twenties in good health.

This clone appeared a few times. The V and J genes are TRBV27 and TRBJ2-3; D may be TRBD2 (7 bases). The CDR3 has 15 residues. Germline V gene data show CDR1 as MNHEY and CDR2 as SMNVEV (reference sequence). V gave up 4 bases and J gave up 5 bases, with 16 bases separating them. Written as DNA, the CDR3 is TGTGCCAGCAGTTCCCCAGGCGGGGGCTTAGATACGCAGTATTTT. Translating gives CASSSPGGGLDTQYF.

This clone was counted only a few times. The CDR3 loop is CASSALGGQVNEQFF. The CDR3 region has the DNA TGTGCCAGCAGCGCCCTTGGGGGGCAGGTCAATGAGCAGTTCTTC. The chain employs TRBV7-9 and TRBJ2-1; D assignment may be TRBD1 or TRBD2 (6 bases each). CDR1 is SEHNR, CDR2 FQNEAQ, per germline (reference sequence). The CDR3 length is 15 residues. With 5 bases removed from V and 6 bases from J, the gap between germline ends came to 17 bases.

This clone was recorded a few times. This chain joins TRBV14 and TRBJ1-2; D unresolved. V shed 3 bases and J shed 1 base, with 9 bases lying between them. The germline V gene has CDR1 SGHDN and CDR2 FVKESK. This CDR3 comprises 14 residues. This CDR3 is CASSQESFNYGYTF. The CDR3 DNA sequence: TGTGCCAGCAGCCAGGAGTCATTTAACTATGGCTACACCTTC.

The CDR3 sequence is CASSVVRGTNTEAFF. Here the CDR3 DNA reads TGTGCCAGCAGCGTAGTCCGGGGGACGAACACTGAAGCTTTCTTT. The gene calls are TRBV5-4 and TRBJ1-1, with D maybe TRBD1 (5 bases). With 4 bases removed from V and 1 base from J, the gap between germline ends came to 14 bases. Looked up from germline, CDR1 is SGHNT and CDR2 is YYREEE (reference sequence). The CDR3 sequence is 15 residues long.

CDR3 nucleotide sequence: TGTGCCAGCAGCCTATTAATGGGGTGGGAGACCCAGTACTTC. As protein: CASSLLMGWETQYF. The chain has TRBV11-2 and TRBJ2-5; no reliable D call. Germline V lookup: CDR1 SGHAT, CDR2 FQNNGV. The CDR3 sequence is 14 residues long. Trimming removed 5 bases from V and 5 bases from J, with 15 bases in between.

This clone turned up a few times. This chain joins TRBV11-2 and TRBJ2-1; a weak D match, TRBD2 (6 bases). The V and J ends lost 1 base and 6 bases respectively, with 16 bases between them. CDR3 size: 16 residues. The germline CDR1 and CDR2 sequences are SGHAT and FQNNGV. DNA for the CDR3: TGTGCCAGCAGCTTAGTTTGGGGACTTAACTTCAATGAGCAGTTCTTC. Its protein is CASSLVWGLNFNEQFF.

This chain's CDR3 is CASSLGLAAYEQYF. CDR3 nucleotide sequence: TGTGCCAGCAGTTTGGGACTAGCGGCCTACGAGCAGTACTTC. The chain uses TRBV28 and TRBJ2-7, with TRBD2 identical over 11 bases. Germline loops: CDR1 MDHEN, CDR2 SYDVKM. The junction had 0 bases not matched to a gene; V was cut back by 3 bases and J by 2 bases. The CDR3 totals 14 residues.

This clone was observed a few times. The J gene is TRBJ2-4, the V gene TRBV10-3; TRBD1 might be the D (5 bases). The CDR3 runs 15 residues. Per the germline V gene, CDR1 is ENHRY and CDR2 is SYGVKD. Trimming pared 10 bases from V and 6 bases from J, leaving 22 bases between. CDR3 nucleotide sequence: TGTGCCACCCAGGACACCCGGTCCCGATTAAACATTCAGTACTTC. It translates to CATQDTRSRLNIQYF.

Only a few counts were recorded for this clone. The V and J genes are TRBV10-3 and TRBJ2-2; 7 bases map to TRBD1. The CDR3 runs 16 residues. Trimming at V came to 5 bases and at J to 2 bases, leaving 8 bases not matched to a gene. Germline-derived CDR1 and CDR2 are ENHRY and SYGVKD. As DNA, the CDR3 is TGTGCCATCAGTCGAGGGGACAGAGGAAACACCGGGGAGCTGTTTTTT. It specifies CAISRGDRGNTGELFF.

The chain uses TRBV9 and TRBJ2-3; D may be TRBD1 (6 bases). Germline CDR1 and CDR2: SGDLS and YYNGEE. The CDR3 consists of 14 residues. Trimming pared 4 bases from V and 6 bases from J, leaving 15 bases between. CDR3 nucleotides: TGTGCCAGCAGCTCCTTCAGGGGTCGGGATACGCAGTATTTT. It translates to CASSSFRGRDTQYF.

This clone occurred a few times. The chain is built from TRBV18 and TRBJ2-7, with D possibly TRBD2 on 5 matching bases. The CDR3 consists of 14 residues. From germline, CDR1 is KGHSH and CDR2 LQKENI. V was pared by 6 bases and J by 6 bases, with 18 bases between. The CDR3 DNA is TGTGCCAGCTCTCAGGCTGCGGGCGCCCTCGAGCAGTACTTC. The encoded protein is CASSQAAGALEQYF. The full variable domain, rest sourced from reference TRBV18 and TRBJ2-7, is NAGVMQNPRHLVRRRGQEARLRCSPMKGHSHVYWYRQLPEEGLKFMVYLQKENIIDESGMPKERFSAEFPKEGPSILRIQQVVRGDSAAYFCASSQAAGALEQYFGPGTRLTVT.

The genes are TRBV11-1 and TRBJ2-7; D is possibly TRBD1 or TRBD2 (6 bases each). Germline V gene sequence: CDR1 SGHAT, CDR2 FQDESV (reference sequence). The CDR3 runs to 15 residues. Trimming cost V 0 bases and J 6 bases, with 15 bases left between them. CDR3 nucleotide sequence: TGTGCCAGCAGCTTAGCGGAGGGGGTCCCCAGCGAGCAGTACTTC. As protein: CASSLAEGVPSEQYF.

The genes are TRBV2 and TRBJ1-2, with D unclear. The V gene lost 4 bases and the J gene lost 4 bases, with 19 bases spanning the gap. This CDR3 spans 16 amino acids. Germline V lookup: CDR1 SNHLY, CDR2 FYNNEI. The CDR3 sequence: CASSVAEGRSSYGYTF. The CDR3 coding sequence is TGTGCCAGCAGTGTGGCGGAGGGTAGATCTTCCTATGGCTACACCTTC.

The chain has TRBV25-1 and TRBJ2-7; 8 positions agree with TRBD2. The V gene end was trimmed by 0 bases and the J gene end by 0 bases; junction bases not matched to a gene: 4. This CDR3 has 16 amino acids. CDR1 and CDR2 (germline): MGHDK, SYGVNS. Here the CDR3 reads CASSEYGSGDSYEQYF. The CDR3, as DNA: TGTGCCAGCAGTGAATATGGTAGCGGGGACTCCTACGAGCAGTACTTC.

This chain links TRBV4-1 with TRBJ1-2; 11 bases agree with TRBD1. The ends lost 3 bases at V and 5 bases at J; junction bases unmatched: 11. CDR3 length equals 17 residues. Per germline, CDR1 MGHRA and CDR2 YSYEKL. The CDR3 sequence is CASSHPNRTGGGYGYTF. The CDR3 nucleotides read TGCGCCAGCAGCCACCCGAACAGGACAGGGGGCGGATATGGCTACACCTTC.

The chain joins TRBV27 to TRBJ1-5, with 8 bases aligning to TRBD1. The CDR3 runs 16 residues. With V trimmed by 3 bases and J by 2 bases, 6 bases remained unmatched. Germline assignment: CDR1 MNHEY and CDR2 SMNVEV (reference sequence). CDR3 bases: TGTGCCAGCAGTTTTACAGGGGGTTCGGGCAATCAGCCCCAGCATTTT. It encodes CASSFTGGSGNQPQHF.

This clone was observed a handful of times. CDR3 sequence reads: CASSVTSGYNEQFF. CDR3 sequence (DNA): TGTGCCAGCAGTGTGACTAGCGGCTACAATGAGCAGTTCTTC. The chain couples TRBV6-1 to TRBJ2-1, with 9 bases fitting TRBD2. V lost 4 bases and J lost 3; bases outside the gene matches: 1. Germline CDR1 MNHNS, CDR2 SASEGT. The CDR3 is 14 amino acids.